This is a list of T cell receptor beta chains from one sample in a study of blood T cell repertoires in COVID-19. Libraries were prepared by immunoSEQ multiplex PCR; TCRdb keeps only in-frame clonotypes and omits some of them. Among some 260,000 clones listed, 80% to 90% were seen once. The specimen was peripheral blood. These receptors all stem from a woman in her seventies with COVID-19, enrolled during active disease. Each CDR3 is given with its conserved first and last residue. D genes are given only for firm matches. Size tells how often a clone was seen (once, few, many) or the class of an expanded clone, and some rows leave it out.

abundance,d_gene,v_gene,j_gene,CDR3aa,CDR3nt
NA,NA,TRBV6-5,TRBJ1-3,CASSRGNTIYF,TGTGCCAGCAGCCGGGGAAACACCATATATTTT
NA,NA,TRBV18,TRBJ1-1,CASSPQGLGTEAFF,TGTGCCAGCTCACCGCAGGGGTTAGGCACTGAAGCTTTCTTT
NA,NA,TRBV18,TRBJ2-5,CASSPNTGQETQYF,TGTGCCAGCTCACCAAATACAGGACAAGAGACCCAGTACTTC
NA,NA,TRBV12-3/TRBV12-4,TRBJ1-2,CASSPQGFYGYTF,TGTGCCAGCAGTCCTCAGGGATTCTATGGCTACACCTTC
NA,TRBD1,TRBV19,TRBJ1-2,CASSKIMDRNNYGYTF,TGTGCCAGTAGTAAGATAATGGACAGGAACAACTATGGCTACACCTTC
NA,TRBD2,TRBV11-3,TRBJ2-1,CASSFRVAGAIYNEQFF,TGTGCCAGCAGCTTCAGGGTAGCGGGAGCAATCTACAATGAGCAGTTCTTC
NA,TRBD1,TRBV6-6,TRBJ1-5,CASSYGTGGNQPQHF,TGTGCCAGCAGTTACGGGACAGGGGGCAATCAGCCCCAGCATTTT
NA,TRBD1,TRBV7-2,TRBJ1-5,CASSRQGDQPQHF,TGTGCCAGCAGCCGCCAGGGGGATCAGCCCCAGCATTTT
NA,TRBD1,TRBV7-6,TRBJ1-3,CASSATDRGIFGNTIYF,TGTGCCAGCAGCGCAACGGACAGGGGGATTTTTGGAAACACCATATATTTT
NA,NA,TRBV5-4,TRBJ2-5,CASNSKGSPGTETQYF,TGTGCCAGCAATTCAAAGGGTTCCCCGGGAACAGAGACCCAGTACTTC
NA,NA,TRBV6-2/TRBV6-3,TRBJ2-5,CASSYPEGAPQETQYF,TGTGCCAGCAGTTACCCGGAGGGGGCGCCCCAAGAGACCCAGTACTTC
NA,TRBD2,TRBV4-3,TRBJ2-5,CASSSRTSAETQYF,TGCGCCAGCAGCTCCAGAACTAGCGCGGAGACCCAGTACTTC
NA,NA,TRBV15,TRBJ1-5,CATSRDLSGDQPQHF,TGTGCCACCAGCAGAGATCTCTCAGGGGATCAGCCCCAGCATTTT
few,NA,TRBV28,TRBJ1-4,CASSPHVRANEKLFF,TGTGCCAGCAGTCCACATGTACGGGCTAATGAAAAACTGTTTTTT
once,NA,TRBV21-1,TRBJ2-3,CASSNRETDTQYF,TGTGCCAGCAGCAACCGGGAGACAGATACGCAGTATTTT
NA,NA,TRBV7-2,TRBJ1-5,CASSPDSASNQPQHF,TGTGCCAGCAGCCCCGACTCCGCTAGCAATCAGCCCCAGCATTTT
NA,TRBD2,TRBV4-3,TRBJ2-7,CASSQYYLAGVGEQYF,TGCGCCAGCAGCCAATACTATTTAGCGGGAGTGGGCGAGCAGTACTTC
NA,TRBD2,TRBV28,TRBJ2-5,CASSFRRLAGGLKTQYF,TGTGCCAGCAGTTTCCGTAGACTAGCGGGAGGGTTAAAGACCCAGTACTTC
NA,NA,TRBV19,TRBJ2-1,CASSMPDVFF,TGTGCCAGTAGTATGCCAGATGTGTTCTTC
NA,NA,TRBV27,TRBJ2-2,CASSSPPRPTRTDTGELFF,TGTGCCAGCAGTTCCCCCCCCCGCCCAACCCGAACAGACACCGGGGAGCTGTTTTTT
few,NA,TRBV11-3,TRBJ1-2,CASSLGEVLTF,TGTGCCAGCAGCTTAGGGGAGGTTCTCACCTTC
NA,NA,TRBV9,TRBJ1-4,CASSVGVASEKLFF,TGTGCCAGCAGCGTAGGGGTGGCTAGTGAAAAACTGTTTTTT
NA,NA,TRBV2,TRBJ2-1,CASSVLVARNEQFF,TGTGCCAGCAGTGTTCTGGTGGCGAGGAATGAGCAGTTCTTC
NA,NA,TRBV6-4,TRBJ2-2,CASSVGPYGSGTGELFF,TGTGCCAGCAGTGTTGGGCCGTACGGGAGTGGTACCGGGGAGCTGTTTTTT
NA,TRBD2,TRBV19,TRBJ2-3,CASLMRGGVRGTDTQYF,TGTGCCAGTCTGATGCGGGGGGGAGTAAGAGGCACAGATACGCAGTATTTT
NA,TRBD1,TRBV5-1,TRBJ1-1,CASSPDYSGGARVVNTEAFF,TGCGCCAGCAGCCCGGACTATTCAGGGGGCGCACGGGTGGTGAACACTGAAGCTTTCTTT
NA,NA,TRBV4-1,TRBJ1-2,CASSQGLSGVYGYTF,TGCGCCAGCAGCCAAGGGTTGTCAGGGGTCTATGGCTACACCTTC
NA,NA,TRBV21-1,TRBJ1-6,CASSKVGHNNSPLHF,TGTGCCAGCAGCAAAGTTGGACATAATAATTCACCCCTCCACTTT
NA,NA,TRBV11-2,TRBJ2-3,CASLKAWTQYF,TGTGCCAGCTTAAAAGCATGGACTCAGTATTTT
NA,TRBD2,TRBV16,TRBJ2-5,CASSQGREETQYF,TGTGCCAGCAGCCAAGGGCGGGAGGAGACCCAGTACTTC
NA,NA,TRBV30,TRBJ1-5,CAWSPQGYQPQHF,TGTGCCTGGAGTCCTCAGGGCTATCAGCCCCAGCATTTT
NA,NA,TRBV3-1/TRBV3-2,TRBJ2-7,CASSLNRAPEQYF,TGTGCCAGCAGTTTGAACAGGGCTCCCGAGCAGTACTTC
NA,TRBD2,TRBV11-1,TRBJ2-1,CASSSGLAGFDGEQFF,TGTGCCAGCAGCTCCGGACTAGCGGGATTTGACGGTGAGCAGTTCTTC
NA,NA,TRBV5-1,TRBJ1-1,CASSLADGTEAFF,TGCGCCAGCAGCTTGGCCGACGGGACTGAAGCTTTCTTT
NA,NA,TRBV2,TRBJ1-4,CASSQGRNEKLFF,TGTGCCAGCAGTCAGGGTAGGAATGAAAAACTGTTTTTT
NA,TRBD1,TRBV5-8,TRBJ1-5,CASSVDRGRDQPQHF,TGTGCCAGCAGCGTGGACAGGGGGCGCGATCAGCCCCAGCATTTT
NA,TRBD1,TRBV27,TRBJ1-1,CASSPGTGTGDTEAFF,TGTGCCAGCAGCCCTGGAACCGGGACAGGGGACACTGAAGCTTTCTTT
NA,TRBD2,TRBV10-3,TRBJ2-1,CAINSGRGDEQFF,TGTGCCATTAACAGCGGGAGGGGGGATGAGCAGTTCTTC
NA,TRBD1,TRBV19,TRBJ1-5,CASSIRTGDGYSNQPQHF,TGTGCCAGTAGTATAAGGACAGGGGATGGTTATAGCAATCAGCCCCAGCATTTT
NA,TRBD2,TRBV10-3,TRBJ2-1,CASWQAAGGINEQFF,TGTGCCTCATGGCAAGCGGCGGGAGGAATCAATGAGCAGTTCTTC
NA,TRBD2,TRBV19,TRBJ2-1,CASTRTRVSNEQFF,TGTGCCAGTACCCGGACTAGGGTTTCCAATGAGCAGTTCTTC
NA,TRBD1,TRBV7-8,TRBJ2-1,CASSYIQGQGAGNEQFF,TGTGCCAGCAGTTATATACAAGGACAGGGGGCGGGTAATGAGCAGTTCTTC
NA,NA,TRBV30,TRBJ1-1,CAWSVSGALTEAFF,TGTGCCTGGAGTGTTTCAGGGGCGCTTACTGAAGCTTTCTTT